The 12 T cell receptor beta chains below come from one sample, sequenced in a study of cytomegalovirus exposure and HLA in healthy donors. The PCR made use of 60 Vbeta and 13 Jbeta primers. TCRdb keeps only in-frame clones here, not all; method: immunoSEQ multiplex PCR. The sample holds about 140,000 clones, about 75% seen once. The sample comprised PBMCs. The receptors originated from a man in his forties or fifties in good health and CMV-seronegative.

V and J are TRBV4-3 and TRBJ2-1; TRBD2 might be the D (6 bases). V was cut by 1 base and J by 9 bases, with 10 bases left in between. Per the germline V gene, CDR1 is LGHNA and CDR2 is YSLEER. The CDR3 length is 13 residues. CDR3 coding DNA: TGCGCCAGCAGCCAAGTAGCGGAGCCTGAGCAGTTCTTC. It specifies CASSQVAEPEQFF.

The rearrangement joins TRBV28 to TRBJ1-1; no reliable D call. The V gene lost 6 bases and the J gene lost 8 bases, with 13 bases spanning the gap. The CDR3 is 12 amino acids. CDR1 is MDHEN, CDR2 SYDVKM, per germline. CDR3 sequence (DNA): TGTGCCAGCAGCCTACCGGGATCGGAAGCTTTCTTT. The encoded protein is CASSLPGSEAFF. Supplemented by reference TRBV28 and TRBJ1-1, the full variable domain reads DVKVTQSSRYLVKRTGEKVFLECVQDMDHENMFWYRQDPGLGLRLIYFSYDVKMKEKGDIPEGYSVSREKKERFSLILESASTNQTSMYLCASSLPGSEAFFGQGTRLTVV.

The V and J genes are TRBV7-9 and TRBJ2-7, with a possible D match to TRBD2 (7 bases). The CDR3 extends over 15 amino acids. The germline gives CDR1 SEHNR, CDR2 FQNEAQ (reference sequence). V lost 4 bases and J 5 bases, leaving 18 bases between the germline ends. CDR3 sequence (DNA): TGTGCCAGCAGCTCGCCGAGGGGGGGAAATCACGAGCAGTACTTC. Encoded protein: CASSSPRGGNHEQYF.

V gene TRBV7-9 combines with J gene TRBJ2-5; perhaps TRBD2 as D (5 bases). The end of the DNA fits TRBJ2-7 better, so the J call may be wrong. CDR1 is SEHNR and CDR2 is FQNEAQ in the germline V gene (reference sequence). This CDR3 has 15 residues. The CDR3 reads CASSLIMSGTYEQYF. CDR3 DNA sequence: TGTGCCAGCAGCTTAATTATGAGCGGAACCTACGAGCAGTACTTC.

The CDR3 nucleotides are TGTGCCAGCAGTCCTGCCCGGGGGGGAAACTATGGCTACACCTTC. Translating it yields CASSPARGGNYGYTF. The rearrangement uses TRBV6-5 and TRBJ1-2, with D possibly matching TRBD1 (5 bases). The ends were cut back, 5 bases at V and 2 bases at J, with 15 bases in the middle. The CDR3 length is 15 residues. Germline lookup yields CDR1 MNHEY and CDR2 SVGAGI.

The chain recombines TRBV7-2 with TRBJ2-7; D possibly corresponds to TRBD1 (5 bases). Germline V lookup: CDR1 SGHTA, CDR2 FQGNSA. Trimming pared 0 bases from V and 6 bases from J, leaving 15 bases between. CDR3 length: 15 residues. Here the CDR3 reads CASSLADFRVTEQYF. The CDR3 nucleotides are TGTGCCAGCAGCTTAGCCGACTTCAGGGTCACCGAGCAGTACTTC. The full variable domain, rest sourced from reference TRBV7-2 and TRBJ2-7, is GAGVSQSPSNKVTEKGKDVELRCDPISGHTALYWYRQSLGQGLEFLIYFQGNSAPDKSGLPSDRFSAERTGGSVSTLTIQRTQQEDSAVYLCASSLADFRVTEQYFGPGTRLTVT.

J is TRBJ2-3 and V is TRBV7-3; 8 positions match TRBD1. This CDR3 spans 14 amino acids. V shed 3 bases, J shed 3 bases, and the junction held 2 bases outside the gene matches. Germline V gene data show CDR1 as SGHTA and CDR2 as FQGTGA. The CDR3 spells CASSFDRGTDTQYF. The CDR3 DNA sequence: TGTGCCAGCAGCTTTGACAGGGGTACAGATACGCAGTATTTT.

The DNA of the CDR3 is TGCGCCAGCAGCCCCGGCCGAGGATTTTACACTGAAGCTTTCTTT. This encodes CASSPGRGFYTEAFF. The chain is built from TRBV4-3 and TRBJ1-1; no clear D. Deletions cut 4 bases from V and 3 bases from J, with 15 bases between. Germline CDR1 reads LGHNA; CDR2 reads YSLEER. The CDR3 is made up of 15 amino acids.

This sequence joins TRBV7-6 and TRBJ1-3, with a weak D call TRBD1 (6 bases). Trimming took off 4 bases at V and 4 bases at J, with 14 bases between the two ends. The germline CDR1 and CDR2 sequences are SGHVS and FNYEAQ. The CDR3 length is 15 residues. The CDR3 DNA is TGTGCCAGCAGCTCCCGAGGGGGGGCGGGAAACACCATATATTTT. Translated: CASSSRGGAGNTIYF.

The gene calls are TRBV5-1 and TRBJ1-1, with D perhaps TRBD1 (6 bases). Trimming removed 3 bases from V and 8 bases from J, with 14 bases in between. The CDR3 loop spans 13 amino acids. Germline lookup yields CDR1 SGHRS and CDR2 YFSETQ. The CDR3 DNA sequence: TGCGCCAGCAGCTGGGAGACAGGCTGCGAAGCTTTCTTT. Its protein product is CASSWETGCEAFF.

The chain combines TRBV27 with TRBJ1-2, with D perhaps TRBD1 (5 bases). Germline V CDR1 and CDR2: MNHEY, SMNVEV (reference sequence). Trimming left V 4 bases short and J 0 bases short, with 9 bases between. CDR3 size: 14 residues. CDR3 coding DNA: TGTGCCAGCAGTTACCAGGGTACTAACTATGGCTACACCTTC. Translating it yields CASSYQGTNYGYTF.

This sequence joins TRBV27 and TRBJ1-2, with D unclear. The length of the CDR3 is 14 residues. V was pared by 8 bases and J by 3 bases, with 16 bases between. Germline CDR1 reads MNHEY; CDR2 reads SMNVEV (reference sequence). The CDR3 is CASALSHRYYGYTF. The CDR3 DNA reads TGTGCCAGCGCCTTGAGCCACCGCTACTATGGCTACACCTTC.